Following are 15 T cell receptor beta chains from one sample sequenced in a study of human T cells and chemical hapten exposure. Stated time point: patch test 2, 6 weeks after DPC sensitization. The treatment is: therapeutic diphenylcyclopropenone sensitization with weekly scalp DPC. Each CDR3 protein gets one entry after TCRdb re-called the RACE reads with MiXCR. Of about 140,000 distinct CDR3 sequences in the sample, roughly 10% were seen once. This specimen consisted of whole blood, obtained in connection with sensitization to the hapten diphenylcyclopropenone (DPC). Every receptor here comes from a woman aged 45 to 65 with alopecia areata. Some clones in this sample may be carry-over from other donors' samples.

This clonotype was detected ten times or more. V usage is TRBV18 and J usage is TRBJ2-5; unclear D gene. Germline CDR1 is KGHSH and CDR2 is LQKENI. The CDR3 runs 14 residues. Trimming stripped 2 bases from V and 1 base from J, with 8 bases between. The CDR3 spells CASSPETTQETQYF. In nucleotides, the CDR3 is TGTGCCAGCTCACCAGAGACAACCCAAGAGACCCAGTACTTC.

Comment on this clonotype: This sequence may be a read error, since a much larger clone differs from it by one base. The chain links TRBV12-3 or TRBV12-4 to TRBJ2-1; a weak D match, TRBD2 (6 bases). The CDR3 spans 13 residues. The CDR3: CASSFNGGNEQLF. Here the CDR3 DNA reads TGTGCCAGCAGTTTCAATGGGGGGAATGAGCAGCTCTTC.

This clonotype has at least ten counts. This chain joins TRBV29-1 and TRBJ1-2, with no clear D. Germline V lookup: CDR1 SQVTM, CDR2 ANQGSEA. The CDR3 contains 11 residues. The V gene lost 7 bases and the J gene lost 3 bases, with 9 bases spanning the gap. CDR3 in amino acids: CSGGYDYGYTF. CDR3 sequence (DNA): TGCAGCGGGGGTTACGACTATGGCTACACCTTC.

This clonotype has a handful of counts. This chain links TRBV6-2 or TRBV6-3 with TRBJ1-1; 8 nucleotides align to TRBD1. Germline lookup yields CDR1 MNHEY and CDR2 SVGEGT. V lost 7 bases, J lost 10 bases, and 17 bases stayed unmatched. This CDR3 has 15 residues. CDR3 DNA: TGTGCCAGCACCCCTCCGGGGCAGGGGGCCGCGGGAGCTTTCTTT. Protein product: CASTPPGQGAAGAFF.

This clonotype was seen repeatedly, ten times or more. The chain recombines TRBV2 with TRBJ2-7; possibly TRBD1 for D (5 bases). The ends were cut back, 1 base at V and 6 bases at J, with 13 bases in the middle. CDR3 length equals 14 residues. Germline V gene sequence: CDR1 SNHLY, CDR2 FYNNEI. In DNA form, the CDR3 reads TGTGCCAGCAGTGAAGGTATCGGACAACTCGAGCAGTACTTC. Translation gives CASSEGIGQLEQYF. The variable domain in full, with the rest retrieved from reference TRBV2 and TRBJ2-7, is EPEVTQTPSHQVTQMGQEVILRCVPISNHLYFYWYRQILGQKVEFLVSFYNNEISEKSEIFDDQFSVERPDGSNFTLKIRSTKLEDSAMYFCASSEGIGQLEQYFGPGTRLTVT.

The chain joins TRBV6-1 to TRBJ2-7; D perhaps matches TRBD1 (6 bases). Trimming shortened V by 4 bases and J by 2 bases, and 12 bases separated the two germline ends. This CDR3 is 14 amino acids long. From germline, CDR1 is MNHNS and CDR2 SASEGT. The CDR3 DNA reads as TGTGCCAGCAGTGCCTCGCAGGGGACCTACGAGCAGTACTTC. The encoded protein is CASSASQGTYEQYF.

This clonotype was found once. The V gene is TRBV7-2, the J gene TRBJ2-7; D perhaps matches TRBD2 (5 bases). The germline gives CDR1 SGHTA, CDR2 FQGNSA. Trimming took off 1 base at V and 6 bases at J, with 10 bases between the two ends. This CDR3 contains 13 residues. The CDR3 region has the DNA TGTGCCAGCAGCTTAGAGAGAGGGCCCGAGCAGTACTTC. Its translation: CASSLERGPEQYF.

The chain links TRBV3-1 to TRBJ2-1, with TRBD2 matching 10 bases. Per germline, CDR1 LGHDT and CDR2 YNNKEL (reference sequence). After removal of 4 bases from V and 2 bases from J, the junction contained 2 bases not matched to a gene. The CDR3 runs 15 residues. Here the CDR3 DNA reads TGTGCCAGCAGCCGCGGGACTAGCGCCTACAATGAGCAGTTCTTC. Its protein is CASSRGTSAYNEQFF.

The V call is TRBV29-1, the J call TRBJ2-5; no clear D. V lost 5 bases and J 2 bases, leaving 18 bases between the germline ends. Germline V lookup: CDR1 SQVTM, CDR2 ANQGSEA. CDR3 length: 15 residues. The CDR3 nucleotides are TGCAGCGTTAAATTTGAAGAACGGAGACAAGAGACCCAGTACTTC. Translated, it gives CSVKFEERRQETQYF. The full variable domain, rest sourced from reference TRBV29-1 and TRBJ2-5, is SAVISQKPSRDICQRGTSLTIQCQVDSQVTMMFWYRQQPGQSLTLIATANQGSEATYESGFVIDKFPISRPNLTFSTLTVSNMSPEDSSIYLCSVKFEERRQETQYFGPGTRLLVL.

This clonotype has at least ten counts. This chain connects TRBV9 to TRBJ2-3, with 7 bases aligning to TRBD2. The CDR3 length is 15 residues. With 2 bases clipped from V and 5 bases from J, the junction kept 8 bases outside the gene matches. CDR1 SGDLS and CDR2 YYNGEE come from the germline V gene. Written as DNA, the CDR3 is TGTGCCAGCAGCGTCCCGTCTAGCGGTCGAGATACGCAGTATTTT. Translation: CASSVPSSGRDTQYF.

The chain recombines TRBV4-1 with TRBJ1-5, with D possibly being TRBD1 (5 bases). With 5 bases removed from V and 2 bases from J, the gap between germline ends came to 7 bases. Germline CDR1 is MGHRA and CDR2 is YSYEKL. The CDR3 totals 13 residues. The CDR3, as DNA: TGCGCCAGCAGCGTAGGGGGCAATCAGCCCCAGCATTTT. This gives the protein CASSVGGNQPQHF.

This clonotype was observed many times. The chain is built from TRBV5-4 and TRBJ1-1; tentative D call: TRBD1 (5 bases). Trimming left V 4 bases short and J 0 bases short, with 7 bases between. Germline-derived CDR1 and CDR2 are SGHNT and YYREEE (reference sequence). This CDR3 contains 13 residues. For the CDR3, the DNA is TGTGCCAGCAGCCGGGGGATGAACACTGAAGCTTTCTTT. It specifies CASSRGMNTEAFF.

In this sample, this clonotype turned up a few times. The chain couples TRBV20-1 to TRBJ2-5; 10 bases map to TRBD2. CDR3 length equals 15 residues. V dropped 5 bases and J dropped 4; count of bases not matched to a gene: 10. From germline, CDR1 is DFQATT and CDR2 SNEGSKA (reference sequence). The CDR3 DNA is TGCAGTGCTCCTATAGCGGGAGGAATCCTAGAGACCCAGTACTTC. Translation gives CSAPIAGGILETQYF.

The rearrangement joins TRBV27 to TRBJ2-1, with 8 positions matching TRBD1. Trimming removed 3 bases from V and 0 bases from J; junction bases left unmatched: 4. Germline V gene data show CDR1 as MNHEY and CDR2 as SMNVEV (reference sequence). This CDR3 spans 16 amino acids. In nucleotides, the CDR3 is TGTGCCAGCAGTTTTCGGACAGGGAGCTCCTACAATGAGCAGTTCTTC. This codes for CASSFRTGSSYNEQFF.

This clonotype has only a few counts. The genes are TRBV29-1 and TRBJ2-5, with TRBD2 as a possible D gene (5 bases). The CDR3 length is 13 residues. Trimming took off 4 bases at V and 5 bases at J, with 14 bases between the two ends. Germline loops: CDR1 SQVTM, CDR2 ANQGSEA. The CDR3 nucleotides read TGCAGCGTTGGGGAGACGGCCCGGGAGACCCAGTACTTC. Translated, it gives CSVGETARETQYF.